Shown below are 30 T cell receptor beta chains from a single sample sequenced in a study of blood T cell repertoires in COVID-19. Method: immunoSEQ multiplex PCR; TCRdb's copy keeps in-frame clones and lacks some. The sample consists of 300,000 or so clones, 80% to 90% of them appearing once. The sample consisted of peripheral blood. The receptors come from a woman aged 45 to 65 with acute or convalescent COVID-19.

The CDR3 DNA reads TGTGCCAGCAGCTTAGAACACAGGGGCGAGCAGTACGTC. Protein sequence: CASSLEHRGEQYV. The J gene is TRBJ2-7, the V gene TRBV11-2; 7 bases agree with TRBD1. Germline V CDR1 and CDR2: SGHAT, FQNNGV. This CDR3 is built from 13 residues. J lost 6 bases, V lost 0 bases, and 2 bases had no gene match.

The V call is TRBV7-2, the J call TRBJ2-3, with 10 bases aligning to TRBD1. With 4 bases clipped from V and 3 bases from J, the junction kept 7 bases outside the gene matches. The CDR3 covers 16 residues. From germline, CDR1 is SGHTA and CDR2 FQGNSA. The CDR3 bases are TGTGCCAGCAGCTCTCCGGTGGGACAGGGGACAGATACGCAGTATTTT. Translated: CASSSPVGQGTDTQYF.

This clone was detected once. The gene calls are TRBV6-2 or TRBV6-3 and TRBJ1-1; maybe TRBD1 (5 bases). CDR1 is MNHEY and CDR2 is SVGEGT in the germline V gene. Trimming pared 5 bases from V and 6 bases from J, leaving 19 bases between. The CDR3 is 15 residues long. DNA of the CDR3: TGTGCCAGCAGTCCCTTCCTTGGCAGGGAGGCTGAAGCTTTCTTT. Residues: CASSPFLGREAEAFF.

The chain links TRBV5-4 to TRBJ1-4; 8 positions match TRBD1. Per the germline V gene, CDR1 is SGHNT and CDR2 is YYREEE (reference sequence). This CDR3 is built from 16 residues. J gave up 3 bases and V 6 bases, and 10 bases lay outside the gene matches. The CDR3: CASTFTGTGANEKLFF. The CDR3, as DNA: TGTGCCAGCACCTTCACCGGGACAGGAGCTAATGAAAAACTGTTTTTT.

The chain combines TRBV7-2 with TRBJ1-2; 8 bases map to TRBD1. V lost 5 bases, J lost 8 bases, and 16 bases stayed unmatched. The germline V gene encodes CDR1 SGHTA and CDR2 FQGNSA. CDR3 length: 16 residues. This chain's CDR3 is CASSPTLQGGPGGYTF. As DNA, the CDR3 is TGTGCCAGCAGCCCCACACTACAGGGGGGACCAGGGGGCTACACCTTC.

V and J are TRBV21-1 and TRBJ1-1; the table's D call, TRBD1, has no DNA check behind it. TRBV21-1 constitutes a pseudogene. The CDR3 has 14 amino acids. The CDR3 DNA sequence: TGTGCCAGCAGCCATCAAACAGGGGGGACAGGAGCTTTCTTT. Its translation is CASSHQTGGTGAFF.

The V call is TRBV5-1, the J call TRBJ2-2; no reliable D call. Trimming removed 0 bases from V and 1 base from J, with 10 bases in between. Germline V gives CDR1 SGHRS, CDR2 YFSETQ. There are 16 residues in the CDR3. The CDR3: CASSLARLENTGELFF. The CDR3, as DNA: TGCGCCAGCAGCTTGGCTAGGCTCGAGAACACCGGGGAGCTGTTTTTT.

The J gene is TRBJ2-7, the V gene TRBV7-8; TRBD2 agrees at 10 bases. The CDR3 contains 15 residues. From germline, CDR1 is SGHVS and CDR2 FQNEAQ. J was trimmed by 5 bases and V by 5 bases; bases with no gene match: 9. In DNA, the CDR3 is TGTGCCAGCAGCCCAGGTAGCGGGAGGAGTGACGAGCAGTACTTC. Translated, it gives CASSPGSGRSDEQYF.

Only one count was recorded for this clone. V and J are TRBV6-2 or TRBV6-3 and TRBJ2-3; 7 bases fit TRBD2. V was clipped by 1 base and J by 5 bases; unmatched bases: 3. The CDR3 length is 14 residues. CDR1 and CDR2 from the germline V gene are MNHEY and SVGEGT. The CDR3, as DNA: TGTGCCAGCAGTTACTGGGAGGGCGGAGATACGCAGTATTTT. Protein product: CASSYWEGGDTQYF.

The chain joins TRBV5-1 to TRBJ1-4; 9 nucleotides line up with TRBD1. Germline V gene lookup returns CDR1 SGHRS and CDR2 YFSETQ. The J segment lost 8 bases and the V segment lost 4 bases, leaving 9 bases of the junction unmatched. The CDR3 contains 15 residues. The CDR3 is CASSAWGQGDEKLFF. The CDR3 coding sequence is TGCGCCAGCAGCGCCTGGGGACAGGGTGACGAAAAACTGTTTTTT.

This clone has only one observation. The rearrangement joins TRBV7-2 to TRBJ1-1; D is possibly TRBD1 (6 bases). V lost 1 base, J lost 5 bases, and 14 bases lay in between. The germline V gene encodes CDR1 SGHTA and CDR2 FQGNSA. The CDR3 extends over 15 amino acids. The CDR3 bases are TGTGCCAGCAGCTTAGTTGGCAGGGGTTCGACTGAAGCTTTCTTT. Translating gives CASSLVGRGSTEAFF.

This chain uses TRBV4-2 with TRBJ2-6, with D tentatively TRBD2 (5 bases). The CDR3 sequence is 15 residues long. V gave up 5 bases and J gave up 2 bases, with 10 bases separating them. Germline V CDR1 and CDR2: LGHNA, YNFKEQ. The CDR3 nucleotides are TGTGCCAGCAGCTCCCCGGGGACTGGGGCCAACGTCCTGACTTTC. Encoded protein: CASSSPGTGANVLTF.

This rearrangement joins TRBV4-1 to TRBJ2-1, with TRBD2 identical over 10 bases. In germline, CDR1 is MGHRA, CDR2 YSYEKL. The CDR3 is made up of 18 amino acids. J was trimmed by 5 bases and V by 5 bases; bases with no gene match: 15. The CDR3 nucleotides are TGCGCCAGCAGCTCCCACCCCATAGCGGGAGGAAGGGACAATGAGCAGTTCTTC. Amino acid sequence: CASSSHPIAGGRDNEQFF.

The chain combines TRBV5-1 with TRBJ2-1; tentative D call: TRBD2 (5 bases). The germline V and J ends were trimmed by 0 bases and 7 bases, with 11 bases remaining between them. The CDR3 runs to 14 residues. CDR1 SGHRS and CDR2 YFSETQ come from the germline V gene. The CDR3 here is CASSLDTTGNEQFF. The CDR3, as DNA: TGCGCCAGCAGCTTGGATACCACGGGGAATGAGCAGTTCTTC.

This clone was found a few times. The chain combines TRBV4-3 with TRBJ2-7; a possible D gene is TRBD2 (5 bases). With 1 base removed from V and 4 bases from J, the gap between germline ends came to 14 bases. The V gene's germline CDR1 is LGHNA and CDR2 YSLEER. There are 15 residues in the CDR3. The CDR3 loop reads CASSQGAEGRYEQYF. The CDR3 DNA reads as TGCGCCAGCAGCCAAGGGGCCGAGGGCCGTTACGAGCAGTACTTC.

CDR3 DNA sequence: TGTGCCTGGAGTGCCGGGAACTACGATCAGCCCCAGCATTTT. It specifies CAWSAGNYDQPQHF. The V and J genes are TRBV30 and TRBJ1-5; D uncertain. Per germline, CDR1 GTSNPN and CDR2 SVGIG (reference sequence). The V end was cut by 1 base, the J end by 5 bases, with 12 bases between. The CDR3 consists of 14 residues.

The chain combines TRBV3-1 (or the pseudogene TRBV3-2) with TRBJ2-2; D might be TRBD1 (6 bases). V was shortened by 8 bases and J by 3 bases, with 10 bases between the two germline ends. This CDR3 region has 13 residues. Germline loops: CDR1 LGHDT, CDR2 YNNKEL (reference sequence). CDR3 in amino acids: CASWPGDTGELFF. CDR3 nucleotide sequence: TGTGCCAGCTGGCCAGGGGACACCGGGGAGCTGTTTTTT.

The chain combines TRBV6-5 with TRBJ2-7; 7 bases fit TRBD1. Germline V gene sequence: CDR1 MNHEY, CDR2 SVGAGI. This CDR3 is built from 16 residues. After removal of 3 bases from V and 0 bases from J, the junction contained 8 bases not matched to a gene. In nucleotides, the CDR3 is TGTGCCAGCAGTTATGTGGACAGGAGCCTCTCCTACGAGCAGTACGTC. It encodes CASSYVDRSLSYEQYV.

The CDR3 bases are TGTGCCAGCAGCCTTGGGACAGCTGGAAACACCATATATTTT. It codes for CASSLGTAGNTIYF. The V and J genes are TRBV7-9 and TRBJ1-3, with TRBD1 identical over 7 bases. J lost 2 bases, V lost 5 bases, and 3 bases had no gene match. The CDR3 covers 14 residues. The V gene's germline CDR1 is SEHNR and CDR2 FQNEAQ (reference sequence).

This clone was counted ten times or more. The rearrangement joins TRBV6-2 or TRBV6-3 to TRBJ1-6; D not certain. CDR1 is MNHEY and CDR2 is SVGEGT in the germline V gene. The CDR3 runs 16 residues. With 2 bases removed from V and 10 bases from J, the gap between germline ends came to 18 bases. CDR3 DNA sequence: TGTGCCAGCAGTTACACCTTGGCGGGTACCGGCTCACCCCTCCACTTT. Translated, it gives CASSYTLAGTGSPLHF.

The chain employs TRBV19 and TRBJ1-5; D is unresolved. The ends were cut back, 6 bases at V and 0 bases at J, with 15 bases in the middle. In germline, CDR1 is LNHDA, CDR2 SQIVND (reference sequence). The length of the CDR3 is 16 residues. CDR3 in amino acids: CASSLPGGNSNQPQHF. In nucleotides, the CDR3 is TGTGCCAGTAGCCTTCCGGGAGGCAATAGCAATCAGCCCCAGCATTTT.

The chain is built from TRBV29-1 and TRBJ1-1; D is possibly TRBD1 (6 bases). Germline V gives CDR1 SQVTM, CDR2 ANQGSEA. This CDR3 contains 13 residues. Trimming shortened V by 5 bases and J by 1 base, and 11 bases separated the two germline ends. The CDR3 loop reads CSVNRDGNTEAFF. In DNA form, the CDR3 reads TGCAGCGTTAACAGGGACGGGAACACTGAAGCTTTCTTT. The variable domain in full, completed from reference TRBV29-1 and TRBJ1-1, reads SAVISQKPSRDICQRGTSLTIQCQVDSQVTMMFWYRQQPGQSLTLIATANQGSEATYESGFVIDKFPISRPNLTFSTLTVSNMSPEDSSIYLCSVNRDGNTEAFFGQGTRLTVV.

The chain is built from TRBV6-4 and TRBJ2-3; D ambiguous. Trimming removed 0 bases at V and 6 bases at J, with 7 bases between. The CDR3 has 13 residues. The V gene's germline CDR1 is MRHNA and CDR2 SNTAGT. This chain's CDR3 is CASSDSWRDTQYF. DNA for the CDR3: TGTGCCAGCAGTGACTCCTGGCGGGATACGCAGTATTTT.

V gene TRBV5-1 combines with J gene TRBJ1-2; 7 nucleotides match TRBD1. The J segment lost 4 bases and the V segment lost 3 bases, leaving 3 bases of the junction unmatched. The CDR3 totals 13 residues. The germline gives CDR1 SGHRS, CDR2 YFSETQ. CDR3 amino acids: CASSSGQTYGYTF. CDR3 sequence (DNA): TGCGCCAGCAGCTCGGGACAGACCTATGGCTACACCTTC.

This clone was detected a few times. The chain recombines TRBV11-2 with TRBJ1-6; D remains ambiguous. The CDR3 length is 12 residues. V lost 2 bases, J lost 10 bases, and 6 bases lay in between. Germline values: CDR1 SGHAT, CDR2 FQNNGV. For the CDR3, the DNA is TGTGCCAGCAGCTTATCCCGGTCACCCCTCCACTTT. Protein: CASSLSRSPLHF.

The chain combines TRBV6-6 with TRBJ2-5, with 7 bases identical to TRBD1. CDR1 is MNHNY, CDR2 SVGAGI, per germline (reference sequence). Losses at the gene ends were 0 bases for V and 1 base for J; bases not matched to a gene: 5. CDR3 length: 16 amino acids. The CDR3 region is CASSYSSRQGQETQYF. The DNA of the CDR3 is TGTGCCAGCAGTTACTCCTCCCGACAGGGCCAAGAGACCCAGTACTTC.

The rearrangement links TRBV6-4 to TRBJ2-3; no clear D. Per germline, CDR1 MRHNA and CDR2 SNTAGT. CDR3 length equals 15 residues. Trimming left V 5 bases short and J 5 bases short, with 17 bases between. The CDR3 sequence: CASSPLGRVGDTQYF. The DNA for the CDR3 is TGTGCCAGCAGTCCCCTCGGTCGAGTCGGAGATACGCAGTATTTT.

This chain connects TRBV12-5 to TRBJ1-5; the D is unclear. V was trimmed by 4 bases and J by 3 bases, leaving 4 bases between them. This CDR3 comprises 12 residues. Germline V gene data show CDR1 as LGHNT and CDR2 as FRNRAP. In DNA, the CDR3 is TGTGCTAGTGGTTGGCTCAATCAGCCCCAGCATTTT. It codes for CASGWLNQPQHF.

The V call is TRBV5-5, the J call TRBJ1-2, with 8 nucleotides matching TRBD1. The germline V gene encodes CDR1 SGHKS and CDR2 YYEKEE (reference sequence). With 4 bases clipped from V and 3 bases from J, the junction kept 8 bases outside the gene matches. The CDR3 runs to 15 residues. The CDR3 DNA is TGTGCCAGCAGCAAGGACAGGGCGGTATACTATGGCTACACCTTC. Translating gives CASSKDRAVYYGYTF.

The chain employs TRBV5-1 and TRBJ1-2, with 7 bases identical to TRBD1. V shed 4 bases and J 4 bases; nucleotides not matched to a gene: 7. The CDR3 is made up of 14 amino acids. Germline V gene data show CDR1 as SGHRS and CDR2 as YFSETQ. CDR3 protein: CASSPRTGGYGYTF. The CDR3 DNA is TGCGCCAGCAGCCCCCGGACAGGAGGCTATGGCTACACCTTC.